The rows below give T cell receptor beta chains drawn from one sample of a study of beta chain features in type 1 diabetes. TCRdb keeps only in-frame clones here, not all; method: immunoSEQ multiplex PCR. The table has around 650,000 clones, 12% seen once. Material for sequencing was naive CD4+ T cells from blood. The receptors derive from a man aged 25-40 years with type 1 diabetes. Both conserved end residues are part of each CDR3. D genes are given only for firm matches. Not all rows give a size; the values are once, few, many and, for expanded clones, a class.

CAWARGGRNEQFF	TGTGCCTGGGCCCGTGGTGGGAGAAATGAGCAGTTCTTC	few	TRBJ2-1	.	TRBV30
CASSVMGLGQPQHF	TGTGCCAGTAGTGTCATGGGGCTGGGTCAGCCCCAGCATTTT	.	TRBJ1-5	.	TRBV19
CSAETSGGRETQYF	TGCAGCGCCGAGACTAGCGGGGGACGAGAGACCCAGTACTTC	.	TRBJ2-5	TRBD2	TRBV29-1
CASSLVRGSTDTQYF	TGTGCCAGCAGCCTAGTACGGGGGAGCACAGATACGCAGTATTTT	few	TRBJ2-3	.	TRBV7-9
CASSQDSRYTF	TGTGCCAGCAGCCAAGACAGCAGGTACACCTTC	few	TRBJ1-2	.	TRBV14
CSVGPGRPPYGYTF	TGCAGCGTTGGTCCAGGGCGGCCTCCATATGGCTACACCTTC	few	TRBJ1-2	.	TRBV29-1
CASSESGTGAYEQYF	TGTGCCAGCAGTGAATCTGGGACAGGGGCCTACGAGCAGTACTTC	.	TRBJ2-7	TRBD1	TRBV28
CASSQVAQSNEQFF	TGTGCCAGCAGCCAAGTGGCACAATCTAACGAGCAGTTCTTC	.	TRBJ2-1	.	TRBV14
CASSPGTGGDEQFF	TGCGCCAGCAGCCCCGGGACAGGGGGCGATGAGCAGTTCTTC	.	TRBJ2-1	TRBD1	TRBV5-1
CSGTGSSYNEQFF	TGCAGCGGGACAGGGTCCTCCTACAATGAGCAGTTCTTC	.	TRBJ2-1	TRBD1	TRBV29-1
CSVTGQGSSYEQYF	TGCAGCGTAACCGGACAGGGTAGCTCCTACGAGCAGTACTTC	few	TRBJ2-7	TRBD1	TRBV29-1
CASRPPQAQETQYF	TGTGCCAGCAGACCACCCCAGGCTCAAGAGACCCAGTACTTC	.	TRBJ2-5	.	TRBV28
CASFRDRSMNTEAFF	TGTGCCAGCTTCCGGGACAGGTCCATGAACACTGAAGCTTTCTTT	.	TRBJ1-1	TRBD1	TRBV2
CASTLLGQGNQPQHF	TGTGCCAGCACCCTCCTAGGACAGGGCAATCAGCCCCAGCATTTT	few	TRBJ1-5	TRBD1	TRBV7-2
CASRPNSGGVRDTQYF	TGTGCCAGCCGCCCAAATAGCGGGGGGGTACGAGATACGCAGTATTTT	few	TRBJ2-3	TRBD2	TRBV7-2
CASRAMTSTGELFF	TGTGCCAGCAGAGCTATGACTAGCACCGGGGAGCTGTTTTTT	few	TRBJ2-2	.	TRBV6-5
CASSLVALADYNEQFF	TGTGCCAGCAGCTTAGTGGCGCTAGCAGACTACAATGAGCAGTTCTTC	few	TRBJ2-1	.	TRBV11-2
CASSRPEVGKQFF	TGTGCCAGCAGTCGTCCCGAGGTGGGGAAGCAGTTCTTC	.	TRBJ2-1	.	TRBV6-5
CASRRGDYGYTF	TGTGCCAGCAGGCGTGGAGACTATGGCTACACCTTC	.	TRBJ1-2	.	TRBV6-5
CASSSGLDFHEQYF	TGCGCCAGCAGCTCGGGACTAGACTTCCACGAGCAGTACTTC	.	TRBJ2-7	TRBD2	TRBV5-1
CASSLIGGQGVGETQYF	TGCGCCAGCAGCTTGATTGGCGGACAGGGTGTAGGAGAGACCCAGTACTTC	.	TRBJ2-5	TRBD1	TRBV5-1
CASRVVRAETQYF	TGTGCCAGCAGGGTTGTCAGGGCCGAGACCCAGTACTTC	few	TRBJ2-5	.	TRBV5-6
CAISGNVGGYEQYF	TGTGCCATCAGTGGTAATGTTGGGGGCTACGAGCAGTACTTC	.	TRBJ2-7	.	TRBV10-3
CASSLSSSETQYF	TGTGCCAGCAGCTTGAGTTCGAGCGAGACCCAGTACTTC	.	TRBJ2-5	.	TRBV5-4
CASSLGTGRDTQYF	TGTGCCAGCAGCTTAGGGACAGGGAGGGATACGCAGTATTTT	.	TRBJ2-3	TRBD1	TRBV7-9
CASSHDRGPNSPLHF	TGCGCCAGCAGCCATGACAGGGGACCTAATTCACCCCTCCACTTT	few	TRBJ1-6	TRBD1	TRBV4-3
CASTRSGGDTYGYTF	TGTGCCAGCACCCGCTCTGGAGGGGACACCTATGGCTACACCTTC	.	TRBJ1-2	.	TRBV6-5
CASSADRQGRYTF	TGTGCCAGTAGTGCCGATCGACAGGGCCGCTACACCTTC	.	TRBJ1-2	TRBD1	TRBV19
CASSVGAFLTDTQYF	TGTGCCAGCAGCGTAGGGGCGTTCCTCACAGATACGCAGTATTTT	.	TRBJ2-3	.	TRBV9